What follows are 19 T cell receptor beta chains derived from one specimen sequenced in a study of cytomegalovirus exposure and HLA in healthy donors. PCR was performed using 60 Vbeta and 13 Jbeta primers. Sequencing used immunoSEQ multiplex PCR; TCRdb keeps in-frame clones, though not all of them. The sample includes about 210,000 clones, around four fifths of them seen just once. Sequenced material: PBMCs. Receptors were obtained from a woman aged 45-60 years in good health and CMV-seropositive.

This clone has a single count. The chain uses TRBV28 and TRBJ2-2; D is perhaps TRBD2 (5 bases). The germline V gene has CDR1 MDHEN and CDR2 SYDVKM. This CDR3 has 13 residues. V dropped 5 bases and J dropped 9 bases, with 13 bases sitting between them. CDR3 protein: CASSVPRGRELFF. DNA for the CDR3: TGTGCCAGCAGTGTCCCCCGGGGAAGGGAGCTGTTTTTT.

This rearrangement joins TRBV6-5 to TRBJ1-1; 7 bases fit TRBD1. The J segment lost 0 bases and the V segment lost 6 bases, leaving 4 bases of the junction unmatched. Germline lookup yields CDR1 MNHEY and CDR2 SVGAGI. The CDR3 has 14 residues. The DNA for the CDR3 is TGTGCCAGCAGACTCGGGACAGTGAACACTGAAGCTTTCTTT. Amino acids: CASRLGTVNTEAFF.

CDR3 in DNA: TGTGCCAGCAGTTCTTCTTACCGGACAGGGCACACAGATACGCAGTATTTT. Protein sequence: CASSSSYRTGHTDTQYF. The rearrangement joins TRBV28 to TRBJ2-3, with 8 bases fitting TRBD1. This CDR3 spans 17 amino acids. Germline trimming cut 4 bases from V and 2 bases from J; bases unmatched to any gene: 11. Germline CDR1 MDHEN, CDR2 SYDVKM.

The rearrangement links TRBV5-6 to TRBJ2-7; TRBD1 agrees at 9 bases. The CDR3 has 15 amino acids. J gave up 3 bases and V 5 bases, and 9 bases lay outside the gene matches. Germline values: CDR1 SGHDT, CDR2 YYEEEE. The CDR3 sequence: CASSPRDRALYEQYF. DNA of the CDR3: TGTGCCAGCAGTCCCCGGGACAGGGCCCTCTACGAGCAGTACTTC. The full variable domain, in which reference TRBV5-6 and TRBJ2-7 provide the parts outside the CDR3, is DAGVTQSPTHLIKTRGQQVTLRCSPKSGHDTVSWYQQALGQGPQFIFQYYEEEERQRGNFPDRFSGHQFPNYSSELNVNALLLGDSALYLCASSPRDRALYEQYFGPGTRLTVT.

The CDR3 coding sequence is TGTGCCAGCAGTGAAAGGGGGACTGGAAACACCATATATTTT. Translated: CASSERGTGNTIYF. The V and J genes are TRBV6-5 and TRBJ1-3; D is possibly TRBD1 (6 bases). The CDR3 runs 14 residues. Germline V lookup: CDR1 MNHEY, CDR2 SVGAGI. Trimming took off 5 bases at V and 2 bases at J, with 10 bases between the two ends.

V gene TRBV15 combines with J gene TRBJ1-3; D is uncertain. Germline-derived CDR1 and CDR2 are LNHNV and YYDKDF (reference sequence). The CDR3 runs to 14 residues. The germline V and J ends were trimmed by 0 bases and 4 bases, with 7 bases remaining between them. DNA of the CDR3: TGTGCCACCAGCAGAGATCGAGGAGGAAACACCATATATTTT. Translated, it gives CATSRDRGGNTIYF.

This clone was counted a few times. The chain is built from TRBV30 and TRBJ1-1, with a possible D match to TRBD1 (6 bases). This CDR3 has 11 residues. Germline CDR1 and CDR2: GTSNPN and SVGIG (reference sequence). In DNA, the CDR3 is TGTCTGGGCAGGGGGAACACTGAAGCTTTCTTT. Translated, it gives CLGRGNTEAFF.

The chain combines TRBV7-2 with TRBJ2-5, with TRBD2 matching 7 bases. Per germline, CDR1 SGHTA and CDR2 FQGNSA. Losses at the gene ends were 0 bases for V and 5 bases for J; bases not matched to a gene: 3. CDR3 length equals 14 residues. In DNA, the CDR3 is TGTGCCAGCAGCTTAGCGGGGGAGGGGGAGACCCAGTACTTC. Translating it yields CASSLAGEGETQYF.

This chain connects TRBV5-1 to TRBJ2-5; TRBD2 aligns across 8 bases. Germline CDR1 is SGHRS and CDR2 is YFSETQ. After removal of 0 bases from V and 2 bases from J, the junction contained 6 bases not matched to a gene. The CDR3 has 16 amino acids. CDR3 bases: TGCGCCAGCAGCTTGGGCCACATAGCGGGGCAAGAGACCCAGTACTTC. Amino acid sequence: CASSLGHIAGQETQYF.

The chain joins TRBV5-4 to TRBJ2-1; 7 nucleotides align to TRBD1. CDR3 length: 17 residues. CDR1 and CDR2 from the germline V gene are SGHNT and YYREEE (reference sequence). J lost 10 bases, V lost 4 bases, and 20 bases had no gene match. CDR3 DNA sequence: TGTGCCAGCAGCAGGGGACAGCCGCCCCAGGATCTATCGGAGCAGTTCTTC. Its protein product is CASSRGQPPQDLSEQFF.

This sequence joins TRBV6-5 and TRBJ1-1; TRBD1 aligns across 7 bases. The trim removed 6 bases at V and 0 bases at J, leaving 4 bases unmatched. This CDR3 region has 14 residues. Germline V gives CDR1 MNHEY, CDR2 SVGAGI. The CDR3 bases are TGTGCCAGCAGCCCAGGGGGAGTGAACACTGAAGCTTTCTTT. Translation gives CASSPGGVNTEAFF.

A remark on this clone: The sample has other DNA sequences that encode this CDR3 too. The rearrangement links TRBV10-3 to TRBJ1-1; TRBD1 agrees at 8 bases. Germline assignment: CDR1 ENHRY and CDR2 SYGVKD. The CDR3 is 16 residues long. With V trimmed by 3 bases and J by 3 bases, 9 bases remained unmatched. CDR3 residues: CAISEGPGGEDTEAFF. DNA of the CDR3: TGTGCCATCAGTGAAGGGCCAGGGGGCGAGGACACTGAAGCTTTCTTT.

This clone was found once. The J gene is TRBJ1-1, the V gene TRBV27, with D unresolved. The CDR3 spans 13 residues. Looked up from germline, CDR1 is MNHEY and CDR2 is SMNVEV (reference sequence). V shed 5 bases and J shed 6 bases, with 13 bases lying between them. CDR3 sequence: CASSREGGPEAFF. In DNA, the CDR3 is TGTGCCAGCAGTCGGGAGGGAGGCCCTGAAGCTTTCTTT.

The chain combines TRBV5-1 with TRBJ1-1, with D possibly being TRBD1 (6 bases). V was clipped by 2 bases and J by 1 base, with 15 bases between them. This CDR3 has 16 residues. Germline V gene sequence: CDR1 SGHRS, CDR2 YFSETQ. CDR3 in DNA: TGCGCCAGCAGCTTCCAACGGGGGGCCGAGAACACTGAAGCTTTCTTT. Translation: CASSFQRGAENTEAFF. Supplemented by reference TRBV5-1 and TRBJ1-1, the full variable domain reads KAGVTQTPRYLIKTRGQQVTLSCSPISGHRSVSWYQQTPGQGLQFLFEYFSETQRNKGNFPGRFSGRQFSNSRSEMNVSTLELGDSALYLCASSFQRGAENTEAFFGQGTRLTVV.

The rearrangement joins TRBV5-1 to TRBJ2-5; TRBD2 agrees at 8 bases. Germline CDR1 and CDR2: SGHRS and YFSETQ. The V segment lost 1 base and the J segment 3 bases; nucleotides outside the gene matches: 5. The CDR3 sequence is 15 residues long. The CDR3: CASSLTSGTEETQYF. CDR3 DNA sequence: TGCGCCAGCAGCTTGACTAGCGGAACCGAAGAGACCCAGTACTTC.

The chain carries TRBV28 and TRBJ1-2; D possibly corresponds to TRBD1 (5 bases). The CDR3 has 12 residues. Germline lookup yields CDR1 MDHEN and CDR2 SYDVKM. With 7 bases removed from V and 8 bases from J, the gap between germline ends came to 14 bases. The CDR3 protein is CASTLGEGGYTF. The CDR3 coding sequence is TGTGCCAGCACCCTGGGGGAGGGGGGCTACACCTTC.

The chain uses TRBV4-3 and TRBJ2-7, with TRBD1 as a possible D gene (6 bases). V was cut by 1 base and J by 2 bases, with 9 bases left in between. CDR1 LGHNA and CDR2 YSLEER come from the germline V gene. This CDR3 comprises 14 residues. The CDR3 here is CASSQGGGAYEQYF. CDR3 nucleotide sequence: TGCGCCAGCAGCCAAGGAGGGGGAGCCTACGAGCAGTACTTC.

This chain joins TRBV6-6 and TRBJ2-7; 7 bases line up with TRBD1. Unmatched junction bases numbered 12, after V lost 9 bases and J lost 4 bases. Germline V gene data show CDR1 as MNHNY and CDR2 as SVGAGI (reference sequence). The CDR3 loop spans 14 amino acids. CDR3 amino acids: CASWEQGTLYEQYF. Here the CDR3 DNA reads TGTGCCAGTTGGGAACAGGGGACCTTATACGAGCAGTACTTC.

The V and J genes are TRBV2 and TRBJ1-6; D is possibly TRBD1 (5 bases). The CDR3 totals 13 residues. V was cut by 6 bases and J by 13 bases, with 16 bases left in between. Germline V gene sequence: CDR1 SNHLY, CDR2 FYNNEI. CDR3 coding DNA: TGTGCCAGCAGCGCACGACAGACGGAGCCCCTCCACTTT. This gives the protein CASSARQTEPLHF.